This T cell receptor beta chain comes out of a study of T cells after yellow fever vaccination. TCRdb redid the calling of the 5' RACE reads with MiXCR, one entry per CDR3 protein. The sample has about 330,000 distinct CDR3 sequences, 4.1% seen once. Losses at the gene ends were 1 base for V and 2 bases for J; bases not matched to a gene: 10. Germline assignment: CDR1 LGHNA and CDR2 YSLEER. This CDR3 is built from 17 residues. This chain connects TRBV4-3 to TRBJ2-5; 7 bases are a match to TRBD1. This TCR came from a man aged 18 to 29 who received the YFV17D yellow fever vaccine. The sample was PBMCs, taken 5 days after the yellow fever booster vaccination. CDR3 in amino acids: CASSQVFRAGGQETQYF. The CDR3 region has the DNA TGCGCCAGCAGCCAAGTTTTTCGGGCAGGGGGACAAGAGACCCAGTACTTC.